Listed below are T cell receptor beta chains from one sample, sequenced in a study of cytomegalovirus exposure and HLA in healthy donors. Sequenced by immunoSEQ multiplex PCR; TCRdb stores in-frame clones only, minus some. The sample lists about 180,000 clones, over 60% occurring once. Sequences were obtained from PBMCs. All receptors derive from a man between 18 and 29 years old in good health and CMV-seronegative. CDR3s include the opening cysteine and the closing phenylalanine or tryptophan. Each record gives: J gene, V gene, D gene, clone size, CDR3 DNA, CDR3 protein. A D gene is named only where the DNA matches it firmly. Only part of the rows carry a size: once, few, many, or a class if the clone is expanded.

TRBJ1-2 | TRBV6-5 | TRBD1 | - | TGTGCCAGCAGGAGAGGACAGGGGTATGGCTACACCTTC | CASRRGQGYGYTF
TRBJ1-4 | TRBV2 | TRBD1 | - | TGTGCCAGCAGCGGTCAGGGGGCGGTCGGTGAAAAACTGTTTTTT | CASSGQGAVGEKLFF
TRBJ1-2 | TRBV6-5 | TRBD1 | - | TGTGCCAGCAGTGGGGACAGGGGATTTAACTATGGCTACACCTTC | CASSGDRGFNYGYTF
TRBJ2-7 | TRBV28 | - | - | TGTGCCAGCAGTTTGGCCAATTTCTACGAGCAGTACTTC | CASSLANFYEQYF
TRBJ1-1 | TRBV28 | - | - | TGTGCCAGCAGTTCGAGGTCGCGGGCTTTCTTT | CASSSRSRAFF
TRBJ1-5 | TRBV21-1 | - | - | TGTGCCAGCAGTAAAATATCTAAGAGTTCTAGCAATCAGCCCCAGCATTTT | CASSKISKSSSNQPQHF
TRBJ2-5 | TRBV30 | - | - | TGTGCCTGGAGTGGGGGGGGCTCTAGGCAAGAGACCCAGTACTTC | CAWSGGGSRQETQYF
TRBJ2-5 | TRBV27 | - | - | TGTGCCAGCAGTTTGTTTTTTGGCGGGATCACGACCCAGTACTTC | CASSLFFGGITTQYF
TRBJ2-5 | TRBV11-2 | TRBD1 | few | TGTGCCAGCACTTTGACAGGGGGCAAAGAGACCCAGTACTTC | CASTLTGGKETQYF
TRBJ1-1 | TRBV7-3 | - | - | TGTGCCAGCAGCTTAAAACCCCTGGGCACGAACACTGAAGCTTTCTTT | CASSLKPLGTNTEAFF
TRBJ2-7 | TRBV5-1 | TRBD1 | - | TGCGCCAGCAGCTTCAGGGGACAGTTCTACGAGCAGTACTTC | CASSFRGQFYEQYF
TRBJ1-1 | TRBV28 | - | few | TGTGCCAGCGGAGTTCCTCCGATGAACACTGAAGCTTTCTTT | CASGVPPMNTEAFF
TRBJ1-5 | TRBV4-2 | - | - | TGTGCCAGCAGCCAAGATTGGCCGATTGGGGGCCGGGAGCCCCAGCATTTT | CASSQDWPIGGREPQHF
TRBJ1-5 | TRBV7-9 | - | - | TGTGCCAGCAGCTTAGACAGCCTTGGAGGGCCCCAGCATTTT | CASSLDSLGGPQHF
TRBJ2-7 | TRBV7-6 | TRBD1 | - | TGTGCCAGCAGCTTAGCGCCGGGACAGGGGGACGAGCAGTACTTC | CASSLAPGQGDEQYF
TRBJ2-1 | TRBV6-5 | TRBD2 | - | TGTGCCAGCAGCCCGGGGGGGCGTCCCTCCAATGAGCAGTTCTTC | CASSPGGRPSNEQFF
TRBJ2-6 | TRBV7-6 | - | - | TGTGCCAGCAGCCCATATGAGGGCTCTGGGGCCAACGTCCTGACTTTC | CASSPYEGSGANVLTF
TRBJ1-1 | TRBV29-1 | - | - | TGCAGCGGGGGACATCAGGACACTGAAGCTTTCTTT | CSGGHQDTEAFF